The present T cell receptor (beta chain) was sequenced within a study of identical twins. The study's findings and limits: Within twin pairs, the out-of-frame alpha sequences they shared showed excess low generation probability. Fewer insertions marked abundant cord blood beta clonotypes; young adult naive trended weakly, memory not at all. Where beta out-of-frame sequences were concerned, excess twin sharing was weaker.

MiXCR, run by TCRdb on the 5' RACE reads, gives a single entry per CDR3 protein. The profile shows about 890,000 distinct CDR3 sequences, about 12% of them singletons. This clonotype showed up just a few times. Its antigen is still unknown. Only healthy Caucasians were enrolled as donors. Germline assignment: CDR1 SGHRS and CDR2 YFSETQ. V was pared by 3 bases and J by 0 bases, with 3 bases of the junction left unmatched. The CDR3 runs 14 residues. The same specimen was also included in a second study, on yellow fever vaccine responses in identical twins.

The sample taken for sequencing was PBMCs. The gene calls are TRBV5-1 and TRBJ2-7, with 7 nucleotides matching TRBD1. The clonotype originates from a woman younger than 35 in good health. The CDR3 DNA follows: TGCGCCAGCAGCTCCGGGACAGACTCCTACGAGCAGTACTTC. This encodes CASSSGTDSYEQYF.